One and the same sample provided the 14 T cell receptor beta chains below, sequenced in a study of cytomegalovirus exposure and HLA in healthy donors. In the PCR, 60 Vbeta and 13 Jbeta primers were used. Generated by immunoSEQ multiplex PCR, the TCRdb table keeps only in-frame clones and is missing some. The data contain 110,000 to 150,000 clones, roughly 73% of them singletons. The sequenced material came from PBMCs. The source of these receptors is a female donor in good health and CMV-seronegative.

This clone has only a few counts. J is TRBJ2-2 and V is TRBV6-5; TRBD1 matches at 9 bases. The CDR3 runs 15 residues. Trimming at V came to 4 bases and at J to 6 bases, leaving 6 bases not matched to a gene. The germline V gene encodes CDR1 MNHEY and CDR2 SVGAGI. The CDR3 region has the DNA TGTGCCAGCAGTTCCACAGGGGGCGGTCCCGGGGAGCTGTTTTTT. Protein sequence: CASSSTGGGPGELFF.

The chain links TRBV6-5 to TRBJ1-4, with a weak D call TRBD1 (5 bases). The V end lost 5 bases, the J end lost 5 bases, and 12 bases lay between the germline ends. The CDR3 is 14 residues long. Germline CDR1 and CDR2: MNHEY and SVGAGI. The CDR3 sequence is CASSMTVSNEKLFF. The CDR3 DNA follows: TGTGCCAGCAGTATGACAGTTTCGAATGAAAAACTGTTTTTT.

The V call is TRBV6-6, the J call TRBJ2-7; D might be TRBD1 (5 bases). From germline, CDR1 is MNHNY and CDR2 SVGAGI (reference sequence). CDR3 length: 14 amino acids. Trimming pared 5 bases from V and 3 bases from J, leaving 14 bases between. CDR3 in DNA: TGTGCCAGCAGTCAGGGTGGGTCAGTCTACGAGCAGTACTTC. Protein product: CASSQGGSVYEQYF.

This clone came up once. The chain links TRBV11-2 to TRBJ2-7; D call uncertain. The germline V gene has CDR1 SGHAT and CDR2 FQNNGV. V was clipped by 2 bases and J by 0 bases, with 11 bases between them. The CDR3 length is 15 residues. The CDR3 bases are TGTGCCAGCAGCTTATCGCCGATCAGCTCCTACGAGCAGTACTTC. This codes for CASSLSPISSYEQYF.

The V call is TRBV19, the J call TRBJ1-5, with a possible D match to TRBD1 (5 bases). V shed 6 bases and J shed 1 base, with 10 bases lying between them. Germline V gives CDR1 LNHDA, CDR2 SQIVND (reference sequence). The CDR3 length is 14 residues. The chain's CDR3 is CASRPDISNQPQHF. In DNA form, the CDR3 reads TGTGCCAGTAGGCCGGACATAAGCAATCAGCCCCAGCATTTT.

The chain recombines TRBV19 with TRBJ2-1; D is undetermined. The V end lost 8 bases, the J end lost 6 bases, and 14 bases lay between the germline ends. Germline V gene sequence: CDR1 LNHDA, CDR2 SQIVND (reference sequence). The CDR3 is 13 amino acids. The CDR3 reads CASVSLVSNEQFF. The CDR3 nucleotides read TGTGCCAGTGTGAGCCTCGTGAGCAATGAGCAGTTCTTC.

This sequence joins TRBV6-1 and TRBJ2-7, with D tentatively TRBD1 (6 bases). Trimming removed 4 bases from V and 0 bases from J, with 10 bases in between. The CDR3 has 14 residues. CDR1 and CDR2 (germline): MNHNS, SASEGT. The CDR3 DNA sequence: TGTGCCAGCAGTGTAGGACAGTCCTCCTACGAGCAGTACTTC. It is translated as CASSVGQSSYEQYF.

The chain links TRBV6-5 to TRBJ2-7, with 7 bases identical to TRBD2. The CDR3 extends over 15 amino acids. V dropped 6 bases and J dropped 6; count of bases not matched to a gene: 14. Germline lookup yields CDR1 MNHEY and CDR2 SVGAGI. The CDR3 is CASRGPDWREGEQYF. Written as DNA, the CDR3 is TGTGCCAGCAGGGGCCCGGACTGGAGGGAGGGCGAGCAGTACTTC.

This clone was observed a handful of times. The chain joins TRBV28 to TRBJ1-5; TRBD1 matches at 7 bases. The CDR3 is 14 amino acids. The V and J ends lost 6 bases and 2 bases, in that order; junction bases with no gene match: 4. CDR1 is MDHEN and CDR2 is SYDVKM in the germline V gene. CDR3 DNA sequence: TGTGCCAGCAGCTTGGGACAGCGCAATCAGCCCCAGCATTTT. Protein product: CASSLGQRNQPQHF.

This clone has just a few counts. The chain combines TRBV28 with TRBJ2-7; 8 nucleotides line up with TRBD1. Germline loops: CDR1 MDHEN, CDR2 SYDVKM. The CDR3 extends over 13 amino acids. The V and J ends lost 7 bases and 3 bases, in that order; junction bases with no gene match: 5. The CDR3 sequence: CASIGQGDYEQYF. CDR3 DNA sequence: TGTGCCAGCATAGGACAGGGAGACTACGAGCAGTACTTC.

This clone was counted many times. V and J are TRBV6-5 and TRBJ1-5; TRBD1 matches at 8 bases. The CDR3 consists of 14 residues. Germline V gene sequence: CDR1 MNHEY, CDR2 SVGAGI. J lost 7 bases, V lost 6 bases, and 8 bases had no gene match. The CDR3 is CASRMTGEGQPQHF. For the CDR3, the DNA is TGTGCCAGCAGAATGACAGGGGAGGGACAGCCCCAGCATTTT.

The gene calls are TRBV28 and TRBJ1-5; TRBD1 agrees at 9 bases. The trim removed 1 base at V and 3 bases at J, leaving 7 bases unmatched. CDR1 and CDR2 from the germline V gene are MDHEN and SYDVKM. This CDR3 has 17 amino acids. In DNA, the CDR3 is TGTGCCAGCAGTTTATTCCGCCGGGACAGGGTCAATCAGCCCCAGCATTTT. Protein: CASSLFRRDRVNQPQHF.

CDR3: CASGQGNSPLHF. In DNA form, the CDR3 reads TGTGCCAGTGGACAGGGTAATTCACCCCTCCACTTT. The chain combines TRBV6-1 with TRBJ1-6; 8 nucleotides match TRBD1. V lost 9 bases to trimming and J lost 6 bases; unmatched junction nucleotides: 1. The CDR3 is 12 residues long. Germline-derived CDR1 and CDR2 are MNHNS and SASEGT.

Remarks on this clone: Mismatch with germline at one junction end may stem from a read error. J is TRBJ2-5 and V is TRBV7-7, with D perhaps TRBD2 (5 bases). This CDR3 is 15 amino acids long. Germline-derived CDR1 and CDR2 are SSHAT and FNYEAQ (reference sequence). The CDR3 is CASSLVTGIGETQYF. In DNA form, the CDR3 reads TGTGCTAGCAGCTTAGTGACGGGAATTGGGGAGACCCAGTACTTC. The variable domain in full, completed from reference TRBV7-7 and TRBJ2-5, reads GAGVSQSPRYKVTKRGQDVTLRCDPISSHATLYWYQQALGQGPEFLTYFNYEAQPDKSGLPSDRFSAERPEGSISTLTIQRTEQRDSAMYRCASSLVTGIGETQYFGPGTRLLVL.